This TCR beta chain was captured by sequencing in a study of a mutant IDH1 vaccine in newly diagnosed glioma. General study findings and limits: Vaccine-induced immune responses occurred in 93.3% of patients.

Time point reported: week 23, last vaccination. Vaccination comprised doses that each held 300 ug of mutant IDH1 20-mer peptide, plus topical imiquimod. The repertoire was sequenced with immunoSEQ multiplex PCR; TCRdb's copy has only in-frame clones and lacks some. This sample has approximately 67,000 clones, with approximately 84% found just once. Germline loops: CDR1 SEHNR, CDR2 FQNEAQ (reference sequence). V lost 3 bases and J lost 1, with 16 bases in between. The CDR3 is made up of 16 amino acids. As to this clone: Its antigen remains unknown.

This receptor was identified in a man in his late teens or twenties with glioma. The rearrangement links TRBV7-9 to TRBJ2-7, with a tentative D call TRBD1 (6 bases). Sequencing used PBMCs, obtained from a glioma patient whose treatment included an IDH1 peptide vaccine. The CDR3 here is CASSFEQGMGSYEQYF. CDR3 nucleotides: TGTGCCAGCAGCTTCGAACAGGGTATGGGTTCCTACGAGCAGTACTTC. The full variable domain, rest sourced from reference TRBV7-9 and TRBJ2-7, is DTGVSQNPRHKITKRGQNVTFRCDPISEHNRLYWYRQTLGQGPEFLTYFQNEAQLEKSRLLSDRFSAERPKGSFSTLEIQRTEQGDSAMYLCASSFEQGMGSYEQYFGPGTRLTVT.